These T cell receptor beta chains were read from a single sample in a study of blood T cells in healthy people across ages. In TCRdb, the 5' RACE reads were re-called with MiXCR into one record per CDR3 protein. The sample has more than 1.4 million distinct CDR3 sequences, around 42% seen once. Sequenced: blood. The receptors derive from a woman in her late teens or twenties in good health. Each CDR3 is given with its conserved first and last residue. A D gene is named only where the DNA matches it firmly. Expanded clones get a size class; other rows say once, few or many, or leave the size out.

DNA: TGTGCCAGCAGTCCGAAGGACTACCTTCGAGAGACCCAGTACTTC
CDR3: CASSPKDYLRETQYF
V: TRBV6-6
J: TRBJ2-5
size: -
length: 15
D: -

DNA: TGTGCCAGCCTAAGGGGTGGTCGGGAGACCCAGTACTTC
CDR3: CASLRGGRETQYF
V: TRBV2
J: TRBJ2-5
size: -
length: 13
D: -

DNA: TGTGCCAGCAGTTACGCGACGGGGGAAGCTTTCTTT
CDR3: CASSYATGEAFF
V: TRBV6-5
J: TRBJ1-1
size: -
length: 12
D: -

DNA: TGCGCCAGCACCCCCAATACAGGGGGCTCGGGGGAGCAGTACTTC
CDR3: CASTPNTGGSGEQYF
V: TRBV5-1
J: TRBJ2-5
size: -
length: 15
D: TRBD1

DNA: TGCGCCAGCAGCCAAGTCCGGGGAGTCCACGAGCAGTACTTC
CDR3: CASSQVRGVHEQYF
V: TRBV4-1
J: TRBJ2-7
size: -
length: 14
D: -

DNA: TGTGCCAGCAGTGAAGCATCGGGTGATGAGCAGTTCTTC
CDR3: CASSEASGDEQFF
V: TRBV6-1
J: TRBJ2-1
size: -
length: 13
D: -

DNA: TGTGCCAGCAGTGCCGAGACAGCTTCCTACAATGAGCAGTTCTTC
CDR3: CASSAETASYNEQFF
V: TRBV27
J: TRBJ2-1
size: few
length: 15
D: -

DNA: TGTGCCACCTCCGGGACTAGCGGGTCCGGGGAGCTGTTTTTT
CDR3: CATSGTSGSGELFF
V: TRBV2
J: TRBJ2-2
size: -
length: 14
D: TRBD2

DNA: TGTGCCAGCACCGCAGAGTGGCAGCGGGGGTTTGGGTACGAGCAGTACTTC
CDR3: CASTAEWQRGFGYEQYF
V: TRBV12-3/TRBV12-4
J: TRBJ2-7
size: few
length: 17
D: TRBD2

DNA: TGTGCCAGTAGTATGACTAGCGGGAGTATGTACAATGAGCAGTTCTTC
CDR3: CASSMTSGSMYNEQFF
V: TRBV19
J: TRBJ2-1
size: -
length: 16
D: TRBD2

DNA: TGTGCCAGCAGCTTCTGGAGGGGCCTCTCTGGAAACACCATATATTTT
CDR3: CASSFWRGLSGNTIYF
V: TRBV11-2
J: TRBJ1-3
size: -
length: 16
D: -

DNA: TGTGCCAGCAGTTTTCGTCAGGTGGACTCCGCGGGCTACACCTTC
CDR3: CASSFRQVDSAGYTF
V: TRBV12-3/TRBV12-4
J: TRBJ1-2
size: -
length: 15
D: -

DNA: TGCAGTGCCGGGGTTGCCGGGACAGAAAGCAATCAGCCCCAGCATTTT
CDR3: CSAGVAGTESNQPQHF
V: TRBV20-1
J: TRBJ1-5
size: once
length: 16
D: TRBD1

DNA: TGCGGTGCTAGAGATCGGGATAGCAATCAGCCCCAGCATTTT
CDR3: CGARDRDSNQPQHF
V: TRBV20-1
J: TRBJ1-5
size: -
length: 14
D: -

DNA: TGTGCCAGCAGCCAAATGGGTAGCGGGAGCTTCCAAGAGACCCAGTACTTC
CDR3: CASSQMGSGSFQETQYF
V: TRBV3-1
J: TRBJ2-5
size: few
length: 17
D: TRBD2

DNA: TGTGCCTGGAGTTGGGGCCCGGGACAGGTCGAGAGCTATGGCTACACCTTC
CDR3: CAWSWGPGQVESYGYTF
V: TRBV30
J: TRBJ1-2
size: -
length: 17
D: TRBD1

DNA: TGCAGCTTCAATCGGGCTTGTGAAGCTTTCTTT
CDR3: CSFNRACEAFF
V: TRBV29-1
J: TRBJ1-1
size: -
length: 11
D: -

DNA: TGCGCCAGCAGCCAAGAAGGTGGACTATTAAACGAGCAGTACTTC
CDR3: CASSQEGGLLNEQYF
V: TRBV4-1
J: TRBJ2-7
size: few
length: 15
D: -

DNA: TGTGCCAGCAGCTTAGAGGCGCGAGCTTTCTTT
CDR3: CASSLEARAFF
V: TRBV7-9
J: TRBJ1-1
size: -
length: 11
D: -

DNA: TGTGCCAGCACCCCAGGACAGGTCTATGGCTACACCTTC
CDR3: CASTPGQVYGYTF
V: TRBV11-2
J: TRBJ1-2
size: -
length: 13
D: TRBD1

DNA: TGTGCCAGCGGCCTCCCCGGAGTCTCTGAGGGAGTGAATGAGCAGTTCTTC
CDR3: CASGLPGVSEGVNEQFF
V: TRBV12-3/TRBV12-4
J: TRBJ2-1
size: -
length: 17
D: -

DNA: TGTGCTAGTGGAGAGACAGGGTCGCGGGCAGATACGCAGTATTTT
CDR3: CASGETGSRADTQYF
V: TRBV12-5
J: TRBJ2-3
size: -
length: 15
D: TRBD1

DNA: TGCAGTGCTAGAGGGGACAGGGACTATGGCTACACCTTC
CDR3: CSARGDRDYGYTF
V: TRBV20-1
J: TRBJ1-2
size: few
length: 13
D: TRBD1

DNA: TGCGCCAGCAGCTTGGAAGGATTGAGGGGGCAGGTCCCGGACATTCAGTACTTC
CDR3: CASSLEGLRGQVPDIQYF
V: TRBV5-1
J: TRBJ2-4
size: -
length: 18
D: TRBD1

DNA: TGTGCCAGCAGCCAAGATCCTGGGAGCGGGCCTGGCGACGAGCAGTACTTC
CDR3: CASSQDPGSGPGDEQYF
V: TRBV3-1
J: TRBJ2-7
size: -
length: 17
D: -

DNA: TGTGCCAGCAGGGGCACGAACTACGAGCAGTACTTC
CDR3: CASRGTNYEQYF
V: TRBV2
J: TRBJ2-7
size: few
length: 12
D: -

DNA: TGTGCCATCAGTGAGCAGCTGGGGGAGACCCAGTACTTC
CDR3: CAISEQLGETQYF
V: TRBV10-3
J: TRBJ2-5
size: few
length: 13
D: -

DNA: TGTGCCAGCAGTGAAACCTCGGGTGACAGGGGCCAAGCTTTCTTT
CDR3: CASSETSGDRGQAFF
V: TRBV2
J: TRBJ1-1
size: once
length: 15
D: TRBD1

DNA: TGTGCCAGCGAAGGACTAGCGGGAGTGGAGCAGTTCTTC
CDR3: CASEGLAGVEQFF
V: TRBV6-1
J: TRBJ2-1
size: few
length: 13
D: TRBD2

DNA: TGCAGTGCGGGCCGGGAGGGAGCCAAAAACATTCAGTACTTC
CDR3: CSAGREGAKNIQYF
V: TRBV20-1
J: TRBJ2-4
size: -
length: 14
D: TRBD2

DNA: TGCAGTGCTAGCGTCGGGGCTAGCGCAGATACGCAGTATTTT
CDR3: CSASVGASADTQYF
V: TRBV20-1
J: TRBJ2-3
size: -
length: 14
D: -

DNA: TGTGCTAGTGGTTTGGCGACCCTTCGACGGGGACTAGCGGGAGGTTACAATGAGCAGTACTTC
CDR3: CASGLATLRRGLAGGYNEQYF
V: TRBV12-5
J: TRBJ2-5
size: -
length: 21
D: TRBD2

DNA: TGTGCCAGCAGTTTGGGCCTCCTGGGGACTAGCGGGGGGACCAAAGAGACCCAGTACTTC
CDR3: CASSLGLLGTSGGTKETQYF
V: TRBV28
J: TRBJ2-5
size: -
length: 20
D: TRBD2

DNA: TGTGCCAGCAGGCCGGGACTGGCTAGCACAGATACGCAGTATTTT
CDR3: CASRPGLASTDTQYF
V: TRBV7-2
J: TRBJ2-3
size: many
length: 15
D: -